These 8 T cell receptor beta chains share one sample of origin, sequenced in a study of cytomegalovirus exposure and HLA in healthy donors. 60 Vbeta and 13 Jbeta primers were used in PCR. The protocol was immunoSEQ multiplex PCR, while the TCRdb copy is restricted to in-frame clones and leaves out a portion. The repertoire holds about 160,000 clones, 70% to 80% seen once, with roughly 3.7% in the top ten. Sequences were obtained from PBMCs. These receptors were taken from a man aged 30 to 39 in good health and CMV-seropositive.

This clone appeared once. The genes are TRBV29-1 and TRBJ2-7; D gene unclear. From germline, CDR1 is SQVTM and CDR2 ANQGSEA. The V and J ends lost 5 bases and 0 bases respectively, with 11 bases between them. The CDR3 covers 13 residues. The DNA of the CDR3 is TGCAGCGTTCTTGAATTGAGCTCCTACGAGCAGTACTTC. This codes for CSVLELSSYEQYF.

This chain links TRBV5-6 with TRBJ2-3, with 8 bases aligning to TRBD1. In germline, CDR1 is SGHDT, CDR2 YYEEEE. The CDR3 spans 15 residues. With V trimmed by 2 bases and J by 4 bases, 6 bases remained unmatched. Written as DNA, the CDR3 is TGTGCCAGCAGCTTAATTCAGGGGGCCGCAGATACGCAGTATTTT. It is translated as CASSLIQGAADTQYF. Looking up the rest from reference TRBV5-6 and TRBJ2-3 gives the full variable domain: DAGVTQSPTHLIKTRGQQVTLRCSPKSGHDTVSWYQQALGQGPQFIFQYYEEEERQRGNFPDRFSGHQFPNYSSELNVNALLLGDSALYLCASSLIQGAADTQYFGPGTRLTVL.

In its sample, this clone was seen once. V usage is TRBV15 and J usage is TRBJ1-6; D gene unclear. Germline CDR1 reads LNHNV; CDR2 reads YYDKDF (reference sequence). V lost 8 bases and J lost 6, with 11 bases in between. There are 13 residues in the CDR3. In DNA form, the CDR3 reads TGTGCCACCCTGAGCTCCCCTAATTCACCCCTCCACTTT. Its translation: CATLSSPNSPLHF.

V and J are TRBV6-1 and TRBJ1-2, with D maybe TRBD1 (6 bases). Between the trimmed V and J ends, which lost 4 bases and 8 bases, there was a span of 20 bases. Germline V gives CDR1 MNHNS, CDR2 SASEGT. This CDR3 is built from 15 residues. For the CDR3, the DNA is TGTGCCAGCAGTGGGGTAAGCCGGGACAATCGGGGCTACACCTTC. It is translated as CASSGVSRDNRGYTF.

The V gene is TRBV7-9, the J gene TRBJ1-1; D call uncertain. CDR3 length equals 19 residues. The germline V and J ends were trimmed by 5 bases and 3 bases, with 28 bases remaining between them. Per the germline V gene, CDR1 is SEHNR and CDR2 is FQNEAQ (reference sequence). In nucleotides, the CDR3 is TGTGCCAGCAGCCCGTTACGGGTTTATCTCCTTATCGGGTACACTGAAGCTTTCTTT. This sequence encodes CASSPLRVYLLIGYTEAFF.

This clone has only one observation. The chain carries TRBV4-1 and TRBJ2-5; tentative D call: TRBD2 (5 bases). Germline V CDR1 and CDR2: MGHRA, YSYEKL. The V end lost 6 bases, the J end lost 5 bases, and 13 bases lay between the germline ends. CDR3 length equals 13 residues. The CDR3 spells CASRGLAEETQYF. For the CDR3, the DNA is TGCGCCAGCAGAGGTCTAGCAGAGGAGACCCAGTACTTC.

This chain uses TRBV29-1 with TRBJ1-2; 7 bases agree with TRBD1. This CDR3 spans 13 amino acids. With 6 bases clipped from V and 4 bases from J, the junction kept 8 bases outside the gene matches. CDR1 SQVTM and CDR2 ANQGSEA come from the germline V gene. The CDR3 protein is CSVVGQDFYGYTF. CDR3 nucleotides: TGCAGCGTCGTAGGACAGGATTTCTATGGCTACACCTTC. Filled out from reference TRBV29-1 and TRBJ1-2, the complete variable domain reads SAVISQKPSRDICQRGTSLTIQCQVDSQVTMMFWYRQQPGQSLTLIATANQGSEATYESGFVIDKFPISRPNLTFSTLTVSNMSPEDSSIYLCSVVGQDFYGYTFGSGTRLTVV.

The V call is TRBV10-3, the J call TRBJ1-1; D unresolved. V lost 6 bases, J lost 8 bases, and 13 bases lay in between. The CDR3 covers 12 residues. The germline V gene encodes CDR1 ENHRY and CDR2 SYGVKD. DNA for the CDR3: TGTGCCATCAGCCGTTCGGGGAGGGAAGCTTTCTTT. Translating it yields CAISRSGREAFF.